The clone carrying this TCR beta chain was picked up many times. Germline assignment: CDR1 SNHLY and CDR2 FYNNEI. CDR3 size: 14 residues. The junction had 9 bases not matched to a gene; V was cut back by 6 bases and J by 5 bases. The cDNA was generated by 5'RACE with 10-nucleotide random UMIs. From the 5' RACE reads, TCRdb called clonotypes with MiXCR, one entry per CDR3 protein. The sample shows roughly 43,000 distinct CDR3 sequences, about 1.8% of them seen only once. The study built unsorted libraries from 2 million PBMCs kept at -80 C. The sample belongs to a study of neurological immune-mediated disorders.

Input material: PBMCs. This receptor was obtained from a woman aged 40 to 50 with multiple sclerosis. J is TRBJ1-1 and V is TRBV2; TRBD1 matches 7 bases. The CDR3 is CASSARQGGTEAFF. CDR3 sequence (DNA): TGTGCCAGCAGCGCAAGACAGGGAGGGACTGAAGCTTTCTTT. Supplemented by reference TRBV2 and TRBJ1-1, the full variable domain reads EPEVTQTPSHQVTQMGQEVILRCVPISNHLYFYWYRQILGQKVEFLVSFYNNEISEKSEIFDDQFSVERPDGSNFTLKIRSTKLEDSAMYFCASSARQGGTEAFFGQGTRLTVV.